Included here is one T cell receptor (beta chain) sequence, with context. The antigen is not known. Clones were read by immunoSEQ multiplex PCR, and TCRdb kept only the in-frame ones, dropping some. The sample lists some 2.1 million clones; around 95% were seen once. The CDR3 runs to 13 residues. Germline V gives CDR1 MNHEY, CDR2 SVGAGI. The V gene lost 3 bases and the J gene lost 5 bases, with 7 bases spanning the gap. This entry belongs to a study of shared clonotypes between healthy human individuals. About the study: Three men and a couple of women, aged 18 to 49, were donors. Per-donor plates numbered three CD4 naive, three CD4 memory, two CD8 naive and one CD8 memory.

Findings and caveats of the study: Depth was large, yet rarefaction showed that sorted-subset sequencing was incomplete. A reduction in generation probabilities was seen for non-shared clonotypes relative to those shared by all four donors.

The sequenced material came from naive CD4+ T cells sorted from blood. Indicated subset: CD45RA+ positively selected. The rearrangement uses TRBV6-5 and TRBJ2-2; no clear D. The clonotype was recovered from a man aged 18 to 29 in good health. The CDR3 nucleotides are TGTGCCAGCAGTTATCATGGAACCGGGGAGCTGTTTTTT. Its protein product is CASSYHGTGELFF.